This TCR beta chain was identified in a study of blood T cell repertoires in COVID-19. Turning to the study itself: COVID-19 samples collected from the United States, Italy and Spain covered acute and convalescent phases. In each case, the material was cDNA or gDNA derived from T cells, B-cell-depleted T cells, or PBMCs.

Germline lookup yields CDR1 MNHEY and CDR2 SVGAGI. This CDR3 has 14 residues. V shed 0 bases and J shed 5 bases, with 11 bases lying between them. How the authors handled the data: Reference gene primer amplification yielded estimated nucleated cell counts. The table came from immunoSEQ multiplex PCR; TCRdb's copy has only in-frame clones and leaves some out. V and J calls and clone size are those listed in that table; D and trimming were worked out from the DNA. The sample lists about 71,000 clones; 90% were seen once. Source material: peripheral blood. The chain uses TRBV6-5 and TRBJ2-7; a weak D match, TRBD1 (6 bases). The clonotype comes from a woman under 30 with acute or convalescent COVID-19. The CDR3 sequence is CASSYSLQGDEQYF. The CDR3 nucleotides are TGTGCCAGCAGTTACTCGCTACAGGGTGACGAGCAGTACTTC.